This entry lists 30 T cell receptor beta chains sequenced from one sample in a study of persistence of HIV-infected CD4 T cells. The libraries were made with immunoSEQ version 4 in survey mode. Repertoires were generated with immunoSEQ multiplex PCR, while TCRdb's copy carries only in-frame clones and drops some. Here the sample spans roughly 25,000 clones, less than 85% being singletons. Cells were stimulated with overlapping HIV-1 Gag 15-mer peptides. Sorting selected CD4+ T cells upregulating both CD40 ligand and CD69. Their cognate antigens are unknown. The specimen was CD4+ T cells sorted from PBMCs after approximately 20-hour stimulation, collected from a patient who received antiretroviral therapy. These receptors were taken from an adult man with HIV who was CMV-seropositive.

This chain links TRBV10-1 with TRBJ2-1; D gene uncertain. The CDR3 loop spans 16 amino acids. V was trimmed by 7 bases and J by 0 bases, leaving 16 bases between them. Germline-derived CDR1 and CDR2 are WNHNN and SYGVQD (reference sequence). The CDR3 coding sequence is TGCGCCAGCACTTCCCAGACTTCGAGCTCCTACAATGAGCAGTTCTTC. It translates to CASTSQTSSSYNEQFF.

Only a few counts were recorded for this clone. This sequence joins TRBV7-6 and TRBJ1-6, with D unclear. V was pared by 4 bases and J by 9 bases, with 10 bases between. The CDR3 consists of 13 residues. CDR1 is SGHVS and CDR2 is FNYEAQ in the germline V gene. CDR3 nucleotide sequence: TGTGCCAGCAGCTCCCGGGAGGGTTCACCCCTCCACTTT. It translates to CASSSREGSPLHF.

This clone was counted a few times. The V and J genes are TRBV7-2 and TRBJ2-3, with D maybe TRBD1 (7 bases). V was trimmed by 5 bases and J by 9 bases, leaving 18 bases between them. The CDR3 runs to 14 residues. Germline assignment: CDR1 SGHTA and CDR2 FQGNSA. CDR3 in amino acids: CASSPRTGLQTQYF. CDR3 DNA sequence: TGTGCCAGCAGCCCCCGGACAGGACTACAGACGCAGTATTTT.

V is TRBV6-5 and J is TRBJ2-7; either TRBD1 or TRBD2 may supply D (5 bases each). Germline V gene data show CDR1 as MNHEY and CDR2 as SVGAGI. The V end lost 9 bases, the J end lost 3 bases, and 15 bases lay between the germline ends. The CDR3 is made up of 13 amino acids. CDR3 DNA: TGTGCCAGGCGGACTGGCAGGGACTACGAGCAGTACTTC. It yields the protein CARRTGRDYEQYF.

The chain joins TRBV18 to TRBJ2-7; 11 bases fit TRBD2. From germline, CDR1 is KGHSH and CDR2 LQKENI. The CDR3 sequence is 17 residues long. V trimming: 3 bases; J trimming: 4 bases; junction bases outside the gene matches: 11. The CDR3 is CASSPKDPTSGIYEQYF. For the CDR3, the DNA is TGTGCCAGCTCACCCAAGGACCCGACTAGCGGGATTTACGAGCAGTACTTC.

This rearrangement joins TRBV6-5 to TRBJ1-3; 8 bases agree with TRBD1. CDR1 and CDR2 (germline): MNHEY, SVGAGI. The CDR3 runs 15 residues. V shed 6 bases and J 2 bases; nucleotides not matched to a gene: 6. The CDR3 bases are TGTGCCAGCAGCTTGACAGGGGCAACTGGAAACACCATATATTTT. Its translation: CASSLTGATGNTIYF.

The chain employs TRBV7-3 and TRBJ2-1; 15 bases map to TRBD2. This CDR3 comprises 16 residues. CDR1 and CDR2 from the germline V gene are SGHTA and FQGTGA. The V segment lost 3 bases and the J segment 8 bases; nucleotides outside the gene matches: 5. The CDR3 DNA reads TGTGCCAGCAGCTTTTGGACTAGCGGGGGGGCCGATGAGCAGTTCTTC. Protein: CASSFWTSGGADEQFF.

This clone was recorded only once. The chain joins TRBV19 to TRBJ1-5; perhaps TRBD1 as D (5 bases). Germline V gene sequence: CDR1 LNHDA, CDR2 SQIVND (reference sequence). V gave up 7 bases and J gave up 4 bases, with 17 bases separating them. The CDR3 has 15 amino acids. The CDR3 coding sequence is TGTGCCAGTATCGCGGGCGGGGGAGATAATCAGCCCCAGCATTTT. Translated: CASIAGGGDNQPQHF.

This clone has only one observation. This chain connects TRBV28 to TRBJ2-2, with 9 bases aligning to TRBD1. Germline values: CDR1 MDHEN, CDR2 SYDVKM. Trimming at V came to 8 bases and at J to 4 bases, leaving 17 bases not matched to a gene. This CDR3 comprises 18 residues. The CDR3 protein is CASLQHSGQGFFTGELFF. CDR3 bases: TGTGCCAGCTTGCAGCACTCGGGACAGGGCTTTTTCACCGGGGAGCTGTTTTTT.

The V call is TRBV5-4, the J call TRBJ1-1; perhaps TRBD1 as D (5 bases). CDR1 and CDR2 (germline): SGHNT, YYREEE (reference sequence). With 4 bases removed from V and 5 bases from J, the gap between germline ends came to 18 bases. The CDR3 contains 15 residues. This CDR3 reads CASSPGESRGTEAFF. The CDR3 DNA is TGTGCCAGCAGCCCTGGGGAGAGTCGGGGGACTGAAGCTTTCTTT.

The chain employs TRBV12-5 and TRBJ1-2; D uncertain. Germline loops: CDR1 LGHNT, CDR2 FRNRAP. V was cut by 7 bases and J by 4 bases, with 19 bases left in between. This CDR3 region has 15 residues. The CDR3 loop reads CASATTETWGYGYTF. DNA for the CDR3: TGTGCTAGTGCCACGACCGAGACTTGGGGCTATGGCTACACCTTC. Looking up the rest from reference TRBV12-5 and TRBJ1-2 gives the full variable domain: DARVTQTPRHKVTEMGQEVTMRCQPILGHNTVFWYRQTMMQGLELLAYFRNRAPLDDSGMPKDRFSAEMPDATLATLKIQPSEPRDSAVYFCASATTETWGYGYTFGSGTRLTVV.

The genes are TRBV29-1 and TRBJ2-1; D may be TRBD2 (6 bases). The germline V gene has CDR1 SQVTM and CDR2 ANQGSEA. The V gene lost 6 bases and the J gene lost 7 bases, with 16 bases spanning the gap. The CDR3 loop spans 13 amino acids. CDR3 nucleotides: TGCAGCGTGGAAAAACGGGGGTTGAATGAGCAGTTCTTC. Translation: CSVEKRGLNEQFF.

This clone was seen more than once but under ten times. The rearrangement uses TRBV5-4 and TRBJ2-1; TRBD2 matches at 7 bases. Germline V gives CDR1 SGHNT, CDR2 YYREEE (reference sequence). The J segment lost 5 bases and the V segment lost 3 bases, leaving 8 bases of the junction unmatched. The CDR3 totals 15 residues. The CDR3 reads CASSSRLGGDNEQFF. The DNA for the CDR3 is TGTGCCAGCAGCTCCCGACTTGGGGGGGACAATGAGCAGTTCTTC.

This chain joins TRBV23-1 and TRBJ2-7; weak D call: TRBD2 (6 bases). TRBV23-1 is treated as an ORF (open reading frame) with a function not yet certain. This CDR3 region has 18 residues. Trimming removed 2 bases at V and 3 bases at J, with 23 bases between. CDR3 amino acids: CASSQPWRGNRSGYEQYF. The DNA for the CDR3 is TGCGCCAGCAGTCAACCTTGGCGGGGTAATAGGTCGGGCTACGAGCAGTACTTC.

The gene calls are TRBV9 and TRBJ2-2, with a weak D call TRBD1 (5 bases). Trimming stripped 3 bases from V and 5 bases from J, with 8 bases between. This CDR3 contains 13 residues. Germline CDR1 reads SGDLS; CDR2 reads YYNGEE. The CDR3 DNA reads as TGTGCCAGCAGCGGAAGGACAACCGGGGAGCTGTTTTTT. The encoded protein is CASSGRTTGELFF.

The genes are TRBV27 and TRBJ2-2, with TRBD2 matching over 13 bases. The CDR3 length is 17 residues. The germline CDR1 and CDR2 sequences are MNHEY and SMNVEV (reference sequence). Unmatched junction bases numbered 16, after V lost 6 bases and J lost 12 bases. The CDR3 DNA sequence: TGTGCCAGCAGGTCTACCGGGACTAGCGGGGCCTCGAGGCAGCTGTTTTTT. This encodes CASRSTGTSGASRQLFF.

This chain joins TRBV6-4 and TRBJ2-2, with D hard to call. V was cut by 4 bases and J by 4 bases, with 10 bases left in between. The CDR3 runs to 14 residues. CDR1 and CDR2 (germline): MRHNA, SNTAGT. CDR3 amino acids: CASSVEPSTGELFF. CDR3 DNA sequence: TGTGCCAGCAGTGTGGAGCCGTCCACCGGGGAGCTGTTTTTT.

CDR3 region: CASRRTGTGTYEQYF. The DNA for the CDR3 is TGTGCCAGCAGACGAACCGGGACAGGAACCTACGAGCAGTACTTC. The chain uses TRBV28 and TRBJ2-7; 8 bases line up with TRBD1. The germline V gene encodes CDR1 MDHEN and CDR2 SYDVKM. The CDR3 spans 15 residues. The V segment lost 6 bases and the J segment 2 bases; nucleotides outside the gene matches: 9.

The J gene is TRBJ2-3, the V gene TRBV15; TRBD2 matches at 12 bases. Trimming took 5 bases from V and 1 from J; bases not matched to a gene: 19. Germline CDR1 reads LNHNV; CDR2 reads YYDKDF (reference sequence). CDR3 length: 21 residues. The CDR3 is CATSGGLAGTAGFFGTDTQYF. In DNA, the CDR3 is TGTGCCACCAGCGGAGGACTAGCGGGGACAGCCGGGTTCTTCGGCACAGATACGCAGTATTTT.

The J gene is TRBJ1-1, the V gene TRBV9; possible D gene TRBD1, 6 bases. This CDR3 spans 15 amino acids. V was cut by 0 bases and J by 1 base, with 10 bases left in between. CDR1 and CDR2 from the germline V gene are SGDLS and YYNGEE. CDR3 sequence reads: CASSVGGQRNTEAFF. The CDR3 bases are TGTGCCAGCAGCGTAGGAGGACAGAGGAACACTGAAGCTTTCTTT.

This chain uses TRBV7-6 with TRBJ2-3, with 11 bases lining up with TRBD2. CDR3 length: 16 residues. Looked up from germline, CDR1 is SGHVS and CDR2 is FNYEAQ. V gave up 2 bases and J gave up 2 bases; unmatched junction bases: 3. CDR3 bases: TGTGCCAGCAGCTTAATGACTAGCGGGAACACAGATACGCAGTATTTT. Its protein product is CASSLMTSGNTDTQYF.

CDR3 sequence reads: CSVEEGHGGYTF. The CDR3 DNA follows: TGCAGCGTTGAAGAGGGACATGGCGGCTACACCTTC. The chain uses TRBV29-1 and TRBJ1-2; a possible D gene is TRBD1 (6 bases). CDR3 size: 12 residues. V was trimmed by 0 bases and J by 8 bases, leaving 10 bases between them. Looked up from germline, CDR1 is SQVTM and CDR2 is ANQGSEA.

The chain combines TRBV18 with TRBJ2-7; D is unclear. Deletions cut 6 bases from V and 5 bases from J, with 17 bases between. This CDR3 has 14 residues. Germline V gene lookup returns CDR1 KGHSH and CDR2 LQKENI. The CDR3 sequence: CASSPNLPGDEQYF. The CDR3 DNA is TGTGCCAGCTCTCCCAACCTGCCAGGAGACGAGCAGTACTTC.

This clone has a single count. The CDR3 sequence is CASRSRGPGEKLFF. The CDR3 region has the DNA TGTGCCAGCAGATCCAGGGGGCCGGGTGAAAAACTGTTTTTT. The chain is built from TRBV28 and TRBJ1-4; 8 bases are a match to TRBD1. The germline V gene encodes CDR1 MDHEN and CDR2 SYDVKM. CDR3 length equals 14 residues. V was pared by 6 bases and J by 7 bases, with 7 bases of the junction left unmatched.

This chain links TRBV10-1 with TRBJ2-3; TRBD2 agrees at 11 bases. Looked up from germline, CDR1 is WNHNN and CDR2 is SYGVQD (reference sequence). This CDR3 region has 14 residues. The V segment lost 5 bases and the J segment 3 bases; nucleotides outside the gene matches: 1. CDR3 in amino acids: CASSTSGGTDTQYF. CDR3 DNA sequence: TGCGCCAGCAGTACTAGCGGGGGAACAGATACGCAGTATTTT.

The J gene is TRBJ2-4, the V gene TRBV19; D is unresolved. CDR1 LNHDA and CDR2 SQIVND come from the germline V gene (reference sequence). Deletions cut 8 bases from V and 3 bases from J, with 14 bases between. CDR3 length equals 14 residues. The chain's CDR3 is CASRLREGKNIQYF. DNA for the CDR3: TGTGCCAGTCGGTTAAGGGAAGGCAAAAACATTCAGTACTTC. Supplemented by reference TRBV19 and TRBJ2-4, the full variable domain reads DGGITQSPKYLFRKEGQNVTLSCEQNLNHDAMYWYRQDPGQGLRLIYYSQIVNDFQKGDIAEGYSVSREKKESFPLTVTSAQKNPTAFYLCASRLREGKNIQYFGAGTRLSVL.

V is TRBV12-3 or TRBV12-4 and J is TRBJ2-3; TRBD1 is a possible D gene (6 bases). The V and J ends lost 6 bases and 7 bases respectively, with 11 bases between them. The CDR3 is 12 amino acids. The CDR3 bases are TGTGCCAGCAGCTACAGGGTAAATACGCAGTATTTT. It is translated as CASSYRVNTQYF.

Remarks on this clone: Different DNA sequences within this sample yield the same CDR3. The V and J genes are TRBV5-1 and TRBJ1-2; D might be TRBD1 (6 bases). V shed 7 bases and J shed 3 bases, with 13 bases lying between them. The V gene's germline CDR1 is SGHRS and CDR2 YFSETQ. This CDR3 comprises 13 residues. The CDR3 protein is CASRTDRDYGYTF. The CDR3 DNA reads TGCGCCAGCCGAACGGACAGAGACTATGGCTACACCTTC.

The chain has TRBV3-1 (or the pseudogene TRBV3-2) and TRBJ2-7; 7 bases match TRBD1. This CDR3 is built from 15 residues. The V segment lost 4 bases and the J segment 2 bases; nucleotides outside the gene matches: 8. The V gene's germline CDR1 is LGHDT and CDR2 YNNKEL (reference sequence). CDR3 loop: CASSLGSGGPYEQYF. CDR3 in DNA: TGTGCCAGCAGCCTTGGATCAGGGGGACCCTACGAGCAGTACTTC.

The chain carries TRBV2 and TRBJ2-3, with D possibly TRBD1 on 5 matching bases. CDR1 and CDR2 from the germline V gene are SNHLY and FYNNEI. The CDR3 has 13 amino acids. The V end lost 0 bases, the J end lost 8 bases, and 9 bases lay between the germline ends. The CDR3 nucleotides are TGTGCCAGCAGTGAAGCGCAACAGGCTACGCAGTATTTT. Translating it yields CASSEAQQATQYF.